Below, 7 T cell receptor beta chains from the same sample are listed, as sequenced in a study of control samples from healthy donors and cancer patients. The repertoire was sequenced with immunoSEQ multiplex PCR; TCRdb's copy has only in-frame clones and lacks some. The sample holds 73,000 or so clones, 87% seen once. The sample taken for sequencing was blood. The source is a woman in her forties or fifties in good health.

The chain recombines TRBV3-1 (or the pseudogene TRBV3-2) with TRBJ2-7; TRBD2 aligns across 12 bases. Germline-derived CDR1 and CDR2 are LGHDT and YNNKEL (reference sequence). The V gene end was trimmed by 5 bases and the J gene end by 5 bases; junction bases not matched to a gene: 7. This CDR3 spans 15 amino acids. CDR3 DNA sequence: TGTGCCAGCAGCTCGACGACTAGCGGGAGTGACGAGCAGTACTTC. Translated, it gives CASSSTTSGSDEQYF.

The CDR3 protein is CASSLKVGTEAFF. The CDR3 DNA is TGTGCCAGCAGTTTGAAGGTGGGAACTGAAGCTTTCTTT. The chain is built from TRBV28 and TRBJ1-1; the D is unclear. With 3 bases removed from V and 5 bases from J, the gap between germline ends came to 10 bases. CDR3 length: 13 amino acids. The V gene's germline CDR1 is MDHEN and CDR2 SYDVKM.

V usage is TRBV2 and J usage is TRBJ2-6, with D perhaps being TRBD1 or TRBD2 (5 bases each). The CDR3 consists of 17 residues. CDR1 and CDR2 (germline): SNHLY, FYNNEI. The germline V and J ends were trimmed by 7 bases and 0 bases, with 16 bases remaining between them. The CDR3 spells CASIRTGTDSGANVLTF. The DNA for the CDR3 is TGTGCCAGCATCCGAACCGGGACGGACTCTGGGGCCAACGTCCTGACTTTC.

The chain joins TRBV9 to TRBJ2-1, with unresolved D. Germline values: CDR1 SGDLS, CDR2 YYNGEE. The CDR3 covers 15 residues. The V end lost 0 bases, the J end lost 2 bases, and 9 bases lay between the germline ends. The CDR3 region has the DNA TGTGCCAGCAGCGTAGGAGCGTATACCTACAATGAGCAGTTCTTC. This sequence encodes CASSVGAYTYNEQFF.

The rearrangement links TRBV28 to TRBJ2-3, with TRBD1 matching 7 bases. J lost 3 bases, V lost 7 bases, and 4 bases had no gene match. The CDR3 has 13 residues. Germline-derived CDR1 and CDR2 are MDHEN and SYDVKM. CDR3 residues: CASTQDRTDTQYF. CDR3 coding DNA: TGTGCCAGCACCCAGGACAGGACAGATACGCAGTATTTT.

This chain joins TRBV27 and TRBJ2-7, with D maybe TRBD2 (6 bases). Germline V gene sequence: CDR1 MNHEY, CDR2 SMNVEV (reference sequence). The length of the CDR3 is 12 residues. V was shortened by 3 bases and J by 6 bases, with 9 bases between the two germline ends. The CDR3 DNA reads TGTGCCAGCAGTTTTCAGGGACTCGAGCAGTACTTC. Protein product: CASSFQGLEQYF.

The CDR3 nucleotides are TGTGCCAGCAGTTACAAGCCCCGCGGGTCCAATGAGCAGTTCTTC. Translation: CASSYKPRGSNEQFF. J is TRBJ2-1 and V is TRBV6-5, with a tentative D call TRBD2 (5 bases). The CDR3 length is 15 residues. The germline V gene encodes CDR1 MNHEY and CDR2 SVGAGI. V shed 2 bases and J shed 6 bases, with 14 bases lying between them.